This T cell receptor (beta chain) is from a study of blood T cell repertoires in COVID-19. Study overall: Whether acute or convalescent, the COVID-19 samples came from the United States, Italy and Spain.

This clone was detected only a few times. In the authors' workflow: How many nucleated cells were present was estimated from reference gene primer amplification. Generated by immunoSEQ multiplex PCR, the TCRdb table keeps only in-frame clones and is missing some. Clone size and V and J calls were adopted from that table, with D and trimming inferred from the DNA. The table has about 80,000 clones, roughly 84% seen once. This CDR3 has 15 amino acids. Germline assignment: CDR1 SGHNT and CDR2 YYREEE (reference sequence). The trim removed 5 bases at V and 1 base at J, leaving 4 bases unmatched. This receptor was obtained from a man aged 45 to 65 with acute or convalescent COVID-19. The sequenced sample consisted of peripheral blood. V is TRBV5-4 and J is TRBJ2-2; TRBD1 matches at 8 bases. The CDR3 bases are TGTGCCAGCAGATGGACAGGGAAGAACACCGGGGAGCTGTTTTTT. Its protein is CASRWTGKNTGELFF. Complete variable domain (other parts from reference TRBV5-4 and TRBJ2-2): ETGVTQSPTHLIKTRGQQVTLRCSSQSGHNTVSWYQQALGQGPQFIFQYYREEENGRGNFPPRFSGLQFPNYSSELNVNALELDDSALYLCASRWTGKNTGELFFGEGSRLTVL.